This T cell receptor beta chain is drawn from a study of T cell responses to AZD1222 COVID-19 vaccine (dated by TCRdb to 2020 to 2023). About the study as a whole: AZD1222 recipients whose second dose came at about 4 weeks and those whose second dose came at about 12 weeks were combined into one group, since spike-specific TCR depth and breadth did not differ between the two schedules. Trial participants were enrolled by age into subgroups of 18-55, 56-69 and 70-plus years, and about 150, 27 and 61 TCR-sequenced participants, respectively, were included in these subgroups. TCR sequencing covered roughly 230 trial participants: 200 to 210 given two doses of AZD1222 and 26 given two doses of MenACWY control vaccine. Results the study describes overall, beyond this receptor: In the small 56-69-year group, the increase in depth fell short of significance, most likely because of low power. Most participants were white British and females outnumbered males, and the authors suggested that clonal diversity may have been underestimated. Reportedly, close to half of the unique spike-specific TCRs recognized epitopes lying outside the regions that are mutated in the B.1.351 and B.1.1.7 variants. Conclusions about previously exposed vaccinees are limited, since just a handful of AZD1222 recipients were seropositive for SARS-CoV-2 at baseline. Because no samples from the day 14 peak response were available, repertoires could be characterized only after the peak T cell response. CD4 TCRs associated with the vaccine covered the entire spike protein, and the dominant responses were in regions 160-218 and 743-854. After two AZD1222 doses, both the breadth and the depth of spike-specific TCRs were significantly higher than at day 0 and than in MenACWY recipients.

CDR1 and CDR2 are read off the germline V gene as SGHDN and FVKESK. Spanning cysteine to phenylalanine, the CDR3 consists of 17 amino acids. Of all the DNA, just the CDR3 is kept, 51 bases in frame from base 1. Trimming accounts for 4 bases at V and 5 bases at J, while the number of junction bases matched to no gene is 16. Read against the paper, the sample's time point label means: baseline before first vaccination. Samples from vaccinated people were obtained from the UK trials COV001 and COV002, which included a single-blind randomized controlled phase 2/3 trial of AZD1222 (ChAdOx1 nCoV-19) in healthy adults. For TCRbeta chain sequencing, PBMC samples from trial participants were taken at day 0 and at day 28 after the second dose. A word on this clone: The antigen this receptor binds is unknown. Base qualities are missing; no much larger clone stands one base away.

The CDR3 regions of human TCRbeta chains were subjected to immunosequencing. As for the original processing: Repertoire TCRs were matched against a reference library of SARS-CoV-2-specific TCRs generated with the MIRA antigen-specificity platform. Breadth was defined as the fraction of unique TCRs that were SARS-CoV-2-associated. Depth was defined as the fraction of total T cells that were SARS-CoV-2-associated. Using the MIRA data, each spike-specific TCR was mapped to the spike region that the TCR reacts to and placed in a CD4 or CD8 class. Log10-transformed breadth and depth values were compared by one-way ANOVA with Sidak's multiple comparisons tests. The immuneACCESS repertoire file appears here via TCRdb, limited to in-frame rearrangements. These files lack a portion of the clones; in checked studies, under half of the deficit traces to unresolved V genes, and the cause of the others is not known. V, J and clone size are taken as reported in that table, and D and trimming were inferred from the DNA itself. This sample lists over 100,000 clones; about 88% were detected once. Jointly, the top ten make up roughly 2.6% of the sample.

This sequence uses TRBV14 and TRBJ2-7; TRBD2 agrees with 8 junctional bases. The sequence came from an adult in good health. The input for sequencing was peripheral blood, taken on day 0 of AZD1222 vaccination. The DNA is as follows: TGTGCCAGCAGCCCATGGACCGGACTAGCATTCGCAAACGAGCAGTACTTC. The resulting protein is CASSPWTGLAFANEQYF. Joined to the reference TRBV14 and TRBJ2-7 proteins, this CDR3 gives the full variable domain: EAGVTQFPSHSVIEKGQTVTLRCDPISGHDNLYWYRRVMGKEIKFLLHFVKESKQDESGMPNNRFLAERTGGTYSTLKVQPAELEDSGVYFCASSPWTGLAFANEQYFGPGTRLTVT.